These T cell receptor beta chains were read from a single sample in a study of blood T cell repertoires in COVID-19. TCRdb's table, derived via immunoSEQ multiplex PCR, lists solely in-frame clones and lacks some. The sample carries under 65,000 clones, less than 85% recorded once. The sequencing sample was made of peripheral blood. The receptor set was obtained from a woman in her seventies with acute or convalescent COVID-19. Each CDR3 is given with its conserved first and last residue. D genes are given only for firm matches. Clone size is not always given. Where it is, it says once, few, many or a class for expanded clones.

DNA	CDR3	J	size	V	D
TGTGCCAGCAGTCCACAGGGTTGGAGTACCTATGGCTACACCTTC	CASSPQGWSTYGYTF	TRBJ1-2	few	TRBV27	-
TGTGCCAGCAGCTTGAGGACAGGGGGTCAAGAGACCCAGTACTTC	CASSLRTGGQETQYF	TRBJ2-5	-	TRBV5-4	TRBD1
TGTGCCAGCAACACGGGAGGGACTCAGCCCCAGCATTTT	CASNTGGTQPQHF	TRBJ1-5	-	TRBV2	-
TGCGCCAGCAGCTTGGAGGATAGCGGGGGGTTCCCTAGCACAGATACGCAGTATTTT	CASSLEDSGGFPSTDTQYF	TRBJ2-3	-	TRBV5-1	TRBD2
TGTGCCAGCAGCTTAATGGCAGGGCGAACAGAGACCCAGTACTTC	CASSLMAGRTETQYF	TRBJ2-5	-	TRBV7-3	-
TGCGCCAGCAGAGGGGCGGGGTCCACAGATACGCAGTATTTT	CASRGAGSTDTQYF	TRBJ2-3	-	TRBV5-1	-
TGTGCCAGCAGCTTGTGGCAGGGGGCCCGGAATGAGCAGTTCTTC	CASSLWQGARNEQFF	TRBJ2-1	once	TRBV7-2	TRBD1
TGTGCCTGGAGTGTAGCGGGGAACACTGAAGCTTTCTTT	CAWSVAGNTEAFF	TRBJ1-1	-	TRBV30	-
TGTGCCAGCAGCTTTCGGGGTAGGGCATCTAGCACAGATACGCAGTATTTT	CASSFRGRASSTDTQYF	TRBJ2-3	-	TRBV7-3	-
TGTGCCGGGTCACAGGGGAATTACAATGAGCAGTTCTTC	CAGSQGNYNEQFF	TRBJ2-1	-	TRBV2	TRBD1
TGTGCCAGCAGTAACCGGGACAGGGAGTTTTCGAACACTGAAGCTTTCTTT	CASSNRDREFSNTEAFF	TRBJ1-1	-	TRBV25-1	TRBD1
TGTGCCAGCAGTATGCAGGGGGTAGGCAATCAGCCCCAGCATTTT	CASSMQGVGNQPQHF	TRBJ1-5	-	TRBV6-5	TRBD1
TGTGCCAGCAGTCCCTTATCCAGCGGGGCCGTTCGGACCCAGTACTTC	CASSPLSSGAVRTQYF	TRBJ2-5	-	TRBV28	TRBD2
TGTGCCAGCAGTTACCCCCCCTGGGCCAGCAATCAGCCCCAGCATTTT	CASSYPPWASNQPQHF	TRBJ1-5	once	TRBV6-6	-
TGTGCCAGTAGTATGCGGTCCACTGAAGCTTTCTTT	CASSMRSTEAFF	TRBJ1-1	few	TRBV19	-
TGTGCCAGCAGCAAAGTGGGTGCGGGTGAAGATACGCAGTATTTT	CASSKVGAGEDTQYF	TRBJ2-3	-	TRBV21-1	-
TGTGCCACCAGTGATATTATCCGTATAGAGATTAGCACAGATACGCAGTATTTT	CATSDIIRIEISTDTQYF	TRBJ2-3	-	TRBV24-1	-
TGTGCCAGCAGCTTGGGAGGAGAGGGTTACGAGCAGTACTTC	CASSLGGEGYEQYF	TRBJ2-7	-	TRBV5-5	-
TGTGCCAGCACTCTAACCAGGGGGCCATACGAGCAGTACTTC	CASTLTRGPYEQYF	TRBJ2-7	few	TRBV6-5	TRBD1
TGTGCCAGCAGCTCCGGAGGGGACAGGCGGCGCTACACCTTC	CASSSGGDRRRYTF	TRBJ1-2	-	TRBV6-5	TRBD1
TGCGCCAGCAGCCAAGACAGGGGAACCGGGGAGCTGTTTTTT	CASSQDRGTGELFF	TRBJ2-2	few	TRBV4-1	-
TGCGCCAGCAGTAAAGACAGGGGGAAAACTGAAGCTTTCTTT	CASSKDRGKTEAFF	TRBJ1-1	-	TRBV5-1	TRBD1
TGCGCCAGCAGCCTGACCGGGACAGGGGGCAACACTGAAGCTTTCTTT	CASSLTGTGGNTEAFF	TRBJ1-1	many	TRBV4-1	TRBD1
TGTGCCAGCAGACAGGGCTCCCTTAACGAGCAGTACTTC	CASRQGSLNEQYF	TRBJ2-7	few	TRBV2	-
TGTGCCAGCAGCATAAACAGGGTGTCCACACAAAATCAGCCCCAGCATTTT	CASSINRVSTQNQPQHF	TRBJ1-5	-	TRBV9	-
TGTGCCAGCAGCTTAGGGCCCCGACGAGGCTATGGCTACACCTTC	CASSLGPRRGYGYTF	TRBJ1-2	-	TRBV7-2	-
TGTGCCAGCAGCCTAGCGGGGGGGCCGTCAGATACGCAGTATTTT	CASSLAGGPSDTQYF	TRBJ2-3	-	TRBV3-1/TRBV3-2	TRBD2